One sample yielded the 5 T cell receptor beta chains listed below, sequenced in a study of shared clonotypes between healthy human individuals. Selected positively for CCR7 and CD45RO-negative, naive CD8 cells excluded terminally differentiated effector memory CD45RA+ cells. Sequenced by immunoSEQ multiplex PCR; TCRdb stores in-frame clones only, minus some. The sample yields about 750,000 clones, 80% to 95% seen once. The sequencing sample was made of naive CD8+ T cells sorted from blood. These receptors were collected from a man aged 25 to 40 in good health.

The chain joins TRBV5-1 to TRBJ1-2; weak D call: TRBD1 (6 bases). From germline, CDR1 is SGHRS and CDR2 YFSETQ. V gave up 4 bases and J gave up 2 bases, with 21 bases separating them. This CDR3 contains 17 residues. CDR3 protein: CASSPDLIPGTNYGYTF. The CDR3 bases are TGCGCCAGCAGCCCCGACCTAATACCTGGGACAAACTATGGCTACACCTTC.

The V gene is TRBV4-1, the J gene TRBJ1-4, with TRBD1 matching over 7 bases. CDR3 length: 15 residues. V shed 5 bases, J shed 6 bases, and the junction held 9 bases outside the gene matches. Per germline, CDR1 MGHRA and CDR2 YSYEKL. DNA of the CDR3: TGCGCCAGCAGCGGACCGACAGGGAGAGATGAAAAACTGTTTTTT. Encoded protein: CASSGPTGRDEKLFF.

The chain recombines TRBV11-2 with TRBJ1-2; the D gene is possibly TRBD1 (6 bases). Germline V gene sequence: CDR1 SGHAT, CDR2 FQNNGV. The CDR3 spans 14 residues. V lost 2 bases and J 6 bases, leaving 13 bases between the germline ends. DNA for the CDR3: TGTGCCAGCAGCTTAACAGGGCCATTCAATGGCTACACCTTC. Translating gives CASSLTGPFNGYTF.

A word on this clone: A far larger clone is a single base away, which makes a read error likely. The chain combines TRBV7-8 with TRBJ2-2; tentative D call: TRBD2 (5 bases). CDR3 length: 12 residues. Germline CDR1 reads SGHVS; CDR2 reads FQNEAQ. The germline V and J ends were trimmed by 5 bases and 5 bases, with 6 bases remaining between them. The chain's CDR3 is CASSPGTGELFF. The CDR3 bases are TGTGCCAGCAGCCCGGGGACCGGGGAGCTGTTTTTT.

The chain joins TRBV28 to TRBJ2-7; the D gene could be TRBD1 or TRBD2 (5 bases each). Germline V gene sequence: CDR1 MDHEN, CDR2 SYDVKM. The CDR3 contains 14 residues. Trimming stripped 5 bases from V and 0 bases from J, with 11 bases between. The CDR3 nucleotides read TGTGCCAGCAGTACGGGACGGCACTCCTACGAGCAGTACTTC. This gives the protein CASSTGRHSYEQYF.